This entry concerns a single T cell receptor (beta chain). This CDR3 comprises 13 residues. V lost 3 bases, J lost 7 bases, and 2 bases stayed unmatched. Germline CDR1 reads SEHNR; CDR2 reads FQNEAQ (reference sequence). This record comes from a study of control samples from healthy donors and cancer patients. The table came from immunoSEQ multiplex PCR; TCRdb's copy has only in-frame clones and leaves some out. The sample lists approximately 71,000 clones, nearly 90% occurring once. Specimen: PBMCs. The TCR comes from a man between 60 and 75 years old with lung cancer. This rearrangement joins TRBV7-9 to TRBJ1-1; 10 bases align to TRBD1. As DNA, the CDR3 is TGTGCCAGCAGCTTGGGACAGGGGAGTGAAGCTTTCTTT. Its translation is CASSLGQGSEAFF.